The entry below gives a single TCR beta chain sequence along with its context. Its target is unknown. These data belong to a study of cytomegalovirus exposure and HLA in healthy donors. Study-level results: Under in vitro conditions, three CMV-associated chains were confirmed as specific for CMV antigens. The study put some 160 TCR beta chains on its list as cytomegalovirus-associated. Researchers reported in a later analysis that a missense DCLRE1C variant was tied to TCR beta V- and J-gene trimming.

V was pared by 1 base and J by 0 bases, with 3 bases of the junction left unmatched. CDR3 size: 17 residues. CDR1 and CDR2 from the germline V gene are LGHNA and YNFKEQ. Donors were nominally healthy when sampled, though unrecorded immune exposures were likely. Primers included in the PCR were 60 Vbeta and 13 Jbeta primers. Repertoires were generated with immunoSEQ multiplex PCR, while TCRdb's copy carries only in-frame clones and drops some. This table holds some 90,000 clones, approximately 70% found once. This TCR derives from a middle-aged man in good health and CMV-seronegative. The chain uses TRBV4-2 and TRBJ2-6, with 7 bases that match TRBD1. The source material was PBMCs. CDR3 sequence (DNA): TGTGCCAGCAGCCAAGGAGGGACAGCCTCTGGGGCCAACGTCCTGACTTTC. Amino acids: CASSQGGTASGANVLTF.